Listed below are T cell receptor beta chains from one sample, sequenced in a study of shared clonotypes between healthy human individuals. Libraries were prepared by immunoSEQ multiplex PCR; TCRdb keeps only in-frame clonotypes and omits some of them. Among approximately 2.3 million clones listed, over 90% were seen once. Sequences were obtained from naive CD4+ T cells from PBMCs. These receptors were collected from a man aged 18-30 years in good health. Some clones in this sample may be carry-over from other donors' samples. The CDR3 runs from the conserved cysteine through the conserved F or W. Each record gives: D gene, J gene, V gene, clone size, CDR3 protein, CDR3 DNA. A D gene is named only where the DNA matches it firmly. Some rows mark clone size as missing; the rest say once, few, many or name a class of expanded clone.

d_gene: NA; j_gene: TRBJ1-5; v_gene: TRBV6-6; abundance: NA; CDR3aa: CASSYYRDRHF; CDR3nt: TGTGCCAGCAGTTACTACCGGGACCGGCATTTT
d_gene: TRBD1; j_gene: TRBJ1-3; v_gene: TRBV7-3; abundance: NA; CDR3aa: CASSPGGAGNTIYF; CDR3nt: TGTGCCAGCAGCCCAGGGGGCGCGGGAAACACCATATATTTT
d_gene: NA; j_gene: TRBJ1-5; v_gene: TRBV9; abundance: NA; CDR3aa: CASSLGRGANQPQHF; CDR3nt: TGTGCCAGCAGCCTAGGGAGGGGGGCTAATCAGCCCCAGCATTTT
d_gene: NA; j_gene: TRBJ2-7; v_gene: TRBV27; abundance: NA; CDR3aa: CASSQPGTSYEQYF; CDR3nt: TGTGCCAGCAGTCAACCGGGGACATCCTACGAGCAGTACTTC
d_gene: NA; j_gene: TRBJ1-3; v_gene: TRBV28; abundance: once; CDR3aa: CASSALQVLSGNTIYF; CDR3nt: TGTGCCAGCAGCGCCCTGCAAGTACTCTCTGGAAACACCATATATTTT
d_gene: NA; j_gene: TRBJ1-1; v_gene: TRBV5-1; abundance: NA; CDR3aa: CASSLLTSGGTEAFF; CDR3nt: TGCGCCAGCAGCTTACTGACTTCGGGCGGAACTGAAGCTTTCTTT
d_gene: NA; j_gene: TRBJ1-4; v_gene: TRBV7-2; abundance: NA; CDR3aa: CASSVSGGAGEKLFF; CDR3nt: TGTGCCAGCAGCGTCTCGGGAGGCGCGGGTGAAAAACTGTTTTTT
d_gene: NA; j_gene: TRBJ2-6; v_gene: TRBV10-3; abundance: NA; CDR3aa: CAISESRVGANVLTF; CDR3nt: TGTGCCATCAGTGAGTCGAGGGTGGGGGCCAACGTCCTGACTTTC
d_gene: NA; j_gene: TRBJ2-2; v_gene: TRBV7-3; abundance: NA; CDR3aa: CAAVGTASNTGELFF; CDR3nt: TGTGCCGCCGTCGGGACGGCGTCGAACACCGGGGAGCTGTTTTTT
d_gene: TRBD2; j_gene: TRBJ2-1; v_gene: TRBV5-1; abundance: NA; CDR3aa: CASSLAAASGKQFF; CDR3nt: TGCGCCAGCAGCTTGGCCGCGGCTAGCGGTAAGCAGTTCTTC
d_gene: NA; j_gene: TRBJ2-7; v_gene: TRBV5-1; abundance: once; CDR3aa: CASSIDRTTYEQYF; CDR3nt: TGCGCCAGCAGTATCGACAGGACCACCTACGAGCAGTACTTC
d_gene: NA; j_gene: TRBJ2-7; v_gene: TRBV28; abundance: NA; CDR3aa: CASSFFPDATYEQYF; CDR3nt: TGTGCCAGCAGTTTCTTTCCGGACGCAACCTACGAGCAGTACTTC
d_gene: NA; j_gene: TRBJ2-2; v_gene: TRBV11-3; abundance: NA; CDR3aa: CASSFLLGGGELFF; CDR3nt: TGTGCCAGCAGCTTCCTTTTGGGCGGCGGGGAGCTGTTTTTT
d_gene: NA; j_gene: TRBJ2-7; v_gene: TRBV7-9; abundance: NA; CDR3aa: CASSQNHFGPFHF; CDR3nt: TGTGCCAGCAGCCAAAACCACTTCGGGCCATTCCACTTC
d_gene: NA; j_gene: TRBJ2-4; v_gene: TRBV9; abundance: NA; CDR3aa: CASSSQGQDYLLAKNIQYF; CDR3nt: TGTGCCAGCAGCTCACAGGGACAAGATTACCTTCTAGCCAAAAACATTCAGTACTTC
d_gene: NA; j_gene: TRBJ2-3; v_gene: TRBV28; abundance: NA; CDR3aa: CASSSSDGRTDTQYF; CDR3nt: TGTGCCAGCAGTTCCTCGGACGGCCGCACAGATACGCAGTATTTT
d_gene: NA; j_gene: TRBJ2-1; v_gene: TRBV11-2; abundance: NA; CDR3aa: CASSLGSWNNEQFF; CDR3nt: TGTGCCAGCAGCTTAGGTTCCTGGAACAATGAGCAGTTCTTC
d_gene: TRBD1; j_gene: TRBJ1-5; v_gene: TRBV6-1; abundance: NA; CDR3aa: CASSGTQGGDQPQHF; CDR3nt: TGTGCCAGCAGTGGAACACAGGGGGGGGATCAGCCCCAGCATTTT
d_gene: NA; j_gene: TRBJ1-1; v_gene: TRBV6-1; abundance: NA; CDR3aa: CASSLSGVGAFF; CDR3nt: TGTGCCAGCAGTCTTTCTGGGGTTGGAGCTTTCTTT
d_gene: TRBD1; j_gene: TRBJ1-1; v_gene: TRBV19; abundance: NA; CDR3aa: CASSRQGGMNTEAFF; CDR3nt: TGTGCCAGTAGTCGACAGGGGGGGATGAACACTGAAGCTTTCTTT
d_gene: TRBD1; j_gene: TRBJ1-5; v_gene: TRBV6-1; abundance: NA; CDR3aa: CASSPGTGHNQPQHF; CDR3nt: TGTGCCAGCAGTCCCGGGACAGGCCACAATCAGCCCCAGCATTTT
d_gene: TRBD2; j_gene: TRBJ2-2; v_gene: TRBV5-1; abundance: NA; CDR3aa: CASSLTSGANTGELFF; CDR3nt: TGCGCCAGCAGCTTAACTAGCGGGGCGAACACCGGGGAGCTGTTTTTT
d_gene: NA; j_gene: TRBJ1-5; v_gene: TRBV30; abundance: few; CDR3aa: CAWSLPEDSDRPQHF; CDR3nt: TGTGCCTGGAGTCTACCTGAGGACAGCGATCGGCCCCAGCATTTT
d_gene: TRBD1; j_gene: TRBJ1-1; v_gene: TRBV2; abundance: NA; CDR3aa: CASSRAGGATNTEAFF; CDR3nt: TGTGCCAGCAGCCGGGCAGGGGGCGCAACGAACACTGAAGCTTTCTTT
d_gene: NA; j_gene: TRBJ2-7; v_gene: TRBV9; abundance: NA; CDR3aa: CASSPSDFPYEQYF; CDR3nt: TGTGCCAGCAGCCCATCAGACTTTCCCTACGAGCAGTACTTC
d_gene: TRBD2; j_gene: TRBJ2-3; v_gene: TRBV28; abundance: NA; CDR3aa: CASSFPSQAGGPDPDTRYF; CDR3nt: TGTGCCAGCAGTTTCCCCTCTCAAGCGGGAGGGCCCGACCCAGATACGCGGTATTTT
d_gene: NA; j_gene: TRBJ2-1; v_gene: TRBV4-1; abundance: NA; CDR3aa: CASSQAGSYSYNEQFF; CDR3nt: TGCGCCAGCAGCCAAGCGGGCTCATACTCCTACAATGAGCAGTTCTTC
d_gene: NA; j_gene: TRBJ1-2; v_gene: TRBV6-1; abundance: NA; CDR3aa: CASSEAGRYYGYTF; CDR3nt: TGTGCCAGCAGTGAAGCTGGTAGATACTATGGCTACACCTTC
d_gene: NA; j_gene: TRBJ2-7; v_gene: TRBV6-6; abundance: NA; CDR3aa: CASSYSTGDEQYF; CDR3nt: TGTGCCAGCAGTTACTCGACAGGCGACGAGCAGTACTTC
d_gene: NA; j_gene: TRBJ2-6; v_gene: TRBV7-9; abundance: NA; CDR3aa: CASSLAGSSGANVLTF; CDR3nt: TGTGCCAGCAGCTTAGCGGGAAGCTCTGGGGCCAACGTCCTGACTTTC
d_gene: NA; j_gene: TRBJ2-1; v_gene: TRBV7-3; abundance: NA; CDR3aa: CASSPTLGRSSYNEQFF; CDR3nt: TGTGCCAGCAGCCCCACCCTCGGCCGCAGCTCCTACAATGAGCAGTTCTTC
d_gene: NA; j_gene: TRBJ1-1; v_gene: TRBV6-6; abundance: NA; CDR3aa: CASREGRRMNTEAFF; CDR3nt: TGTGCCAGCAGAGAGGGGAGGAGAATGAACACTGAAGCTTTCTTT
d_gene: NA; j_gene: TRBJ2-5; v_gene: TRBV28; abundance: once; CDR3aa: CASTYGRRSLETQYF; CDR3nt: TGTGCCAGCACCTACGGAAGGAGGAGTCTGGAGACCCAGTACTTC
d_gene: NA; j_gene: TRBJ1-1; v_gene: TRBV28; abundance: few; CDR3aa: CASSSPDSLIAFF; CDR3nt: TGTGCCAGCAGTTCCCCGGACAGCCTTATCGCTTTCTTT
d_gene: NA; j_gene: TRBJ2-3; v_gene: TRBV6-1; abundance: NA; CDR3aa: CASFMDRDTDTQYF; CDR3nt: TGTGCCAGCTTTATGGACAGAGACACAGATACGCAGTATTTT
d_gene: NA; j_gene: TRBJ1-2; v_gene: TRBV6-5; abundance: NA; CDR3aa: CASSYSGNRNYGYTF; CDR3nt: TGTGCCAGCAGTTACTCCGGGAACCGGAACTATGGCTACACCTTC
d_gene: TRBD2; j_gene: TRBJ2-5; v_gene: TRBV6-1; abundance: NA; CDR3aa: CASSAPGTSRQETQYF; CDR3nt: TGTGCCAGCAGTGCGCCCGGGACTAGCAGGCAAGAGACCCAGTACTTC
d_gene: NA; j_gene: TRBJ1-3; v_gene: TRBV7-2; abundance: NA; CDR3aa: CASSLEGHSGNTIYF; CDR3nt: TGTGCCAGCAGCTTAGAAGGTCACTCTGGAAACACCATATATTTT
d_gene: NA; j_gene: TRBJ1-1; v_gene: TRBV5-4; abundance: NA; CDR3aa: CASSLTQGANTEAFF; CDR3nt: TGTGCCAGCAGCTTGACCCAAGGGGCTAACACTGAAGCTTTCTTT
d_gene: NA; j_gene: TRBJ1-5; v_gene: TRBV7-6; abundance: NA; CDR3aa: CASSLGRDNQPQHF; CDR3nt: TGTGCCAGCAGCTTAGGCAGGGACAATCAGCCCCAGCATTTT
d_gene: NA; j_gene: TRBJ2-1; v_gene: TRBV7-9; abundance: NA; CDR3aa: CASSLVVDGQFF; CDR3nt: TGTGCCAGCAGCTTAGTGGTGGATGGGCAGTTCTTC
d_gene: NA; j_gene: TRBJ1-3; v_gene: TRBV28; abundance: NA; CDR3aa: CASSLWQWGSGNTIYF; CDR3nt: TGTGCCAGCAGTTTGTGGCAGTGGGGGTCTGGAAACACCATATATTTT
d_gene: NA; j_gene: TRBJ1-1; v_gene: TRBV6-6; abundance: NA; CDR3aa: CASSYSGANTEAFF; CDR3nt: TGTGCCAGCAGTTACTCAGGGGCGAACACTGAAGCTTTCTTT
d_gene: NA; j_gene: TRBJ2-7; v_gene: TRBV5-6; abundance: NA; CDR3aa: CASSRGPKTYEQYF; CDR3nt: TGTGCCAGCAGCCGCGGACCGAAAACCTACGAGCAGTACTTC
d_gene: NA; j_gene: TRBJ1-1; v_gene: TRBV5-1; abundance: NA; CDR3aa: CASSLAKRNTEAFF; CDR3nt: TGCGCCAGCAGCTTGGCCAAAAGGAACACTGAAGCTTTCTTT
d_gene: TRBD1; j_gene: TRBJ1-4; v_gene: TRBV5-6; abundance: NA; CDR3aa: CASSSMLASGQGLKKLFF; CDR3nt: TGTGCCAGCAGCTCGATGCTAGCTTCGGGACAGGGCCTGAAGAAACTGTTTTTT
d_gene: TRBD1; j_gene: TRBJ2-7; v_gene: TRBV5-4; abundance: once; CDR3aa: CASSTPGQGTREQYF; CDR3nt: TGTGCCAGCAGCACCCCGGGACAGGGGACTCGAGAGCAGTACTTC
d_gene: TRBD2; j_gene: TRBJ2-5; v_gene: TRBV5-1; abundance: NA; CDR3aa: CASSRSGSGSLRETQYF; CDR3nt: TGCGCCAGCAGCCGATCCGGTAGCGGGAGTTTAAGGGAGACCCAGTACTTC
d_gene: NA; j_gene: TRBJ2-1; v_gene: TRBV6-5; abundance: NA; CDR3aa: CASSPRLGAYNEQFF; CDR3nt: TGTGCCAGCAGCCCCAGGCTGGGGGCCTACAATGAGCAGTTCTTC
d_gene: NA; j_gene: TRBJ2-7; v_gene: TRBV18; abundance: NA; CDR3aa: CASSPGRRNEQYF; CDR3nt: TGTGCCAGCTCACCAGGAAGAAGGAACGAGCAGTACTTC